Listed below are T cell receptor beta chains from one sample, sequenced in a study of shared clonotypes between healthy human individuals. Sequenced by immunoSEQ multiplex PCR; TCRdb stores in-frame clones only, minus some. The data show around 2.3 million clones, approximately 96% seen once. What was sequenced was naive CD4+ T cells sorted from blood. The receptors here all came from a man between 18 and 29 years old in good health. Each CDR3 is given with its conserved first and last residue. The D gene is left open where the match is weak. Clone size is shown for a subset of rows, as once, few, many or a class of expanded clone.

D gene	clone size	V gene	J gene	CDR3 DNA	CDR3 protein
NA	NA	TRBV6-4	TRBJ2-1	TGTGCCAGCAGTGTAGACCGGGACGGCTACAATGAGCAGTTCTTC	CASSVDRDGYNEQFF
NA	NA	TRBV10-3	TRBJ1-1	TGTGCCATCAGTGAGGGGCAGGGTAGCACTGAAGCTTTCTTT	CAISEGQGSTEAFF
TRBD2	NA	TRBV5-6	TRBJ2-3	TGTGCCAGCAGCCCTGTTACTAGCGCCATTTACACAGATACGCAGTATTTT	CASSPVTSAIYTDTQYF
NA	once	TRBV6-6	TRBJ2-5	TGTGCCAGCAGTTACGGGGACGAGACCCAGTACTTC	CASSYGDETQYF
NA	NA	TRBV6-1	TRBJ1-2	TGTGCCAGCAGTGAGTTCGGTCTCCTCTATGGCTACACCTTC	CASSEFGLLYGYTF
TRBD2	NA	TRBV5-1	TRBJ2-3	TGCGCCAGCAGCTTCTGGACTAGCGGGAGAAGTCGCACAGATACGCAGTATTTT	CASSFWTSGRSRTDTQYF
NA	NA	TRBV13	TRBJ1-5	TGTGCCAGCAGCTTATCCGGGGATCAGCCCCAGCATTTT	CASSLSGDQPQHF
TRBD1	NA	TRBV7-3	TRBJ1-1	TGTGCCAGCAGCCCCCAGGGGGGTGCGAACACTGAAGCTTTCTTT	CASSPQGGANTEAFF
TRBD2	NA	TRBV5-1	TRBJ2-3	TGCGCCAGCAGCTCAGGGACTAGCGGTCTATCAGATACGCAGTATTTT	CASSSGTSGLSDTQYF
NA	once	TRBV7-2	TRBJ2-2	TGTGCCAGCAGCTTAATGGTTCGGCCCGGGGAGCTGTTTTTT	CASSLMVRPGELFF
TRBD1	NA	TRBV28	TRBJ1-5	TGTGCCAGCACCAAGCGGGGGGACAGGGTTGCCAATAGCAATCAGCCCCAGCATTTT	CASTKRGDRVANSNQPQHF
TRBD2	NA	TRBV2	TRBJ2-1	TGTGCCAGCACTAAGACTAGCGGCCCAAGAAGCTCCTACAATGAGCAGTTCTTC	CASTKTSGPRSSYNEQFF
NA	NA	TRBV5-1	TRBJ2-2	TGCGCCAGCAGCTTGGCCGGAAAGACCACCGGGGAGCTGTTTTTT	CASSLAGKTTGELFF
NA	NA	TRBV10-2	TRBJ2-4	TGCGCCAGCAGTGCCATTGAGCTAGCCAAAAACATTCAGTACTTC	CASSAIELAKNIQYF
NA	NA	TRBV5-5	TRBJ1-6	TGTGCCAGCAGCTTGGAGATGGGGCGGGAAAGGGATTCACCCCTCCACTTT	CASSLEMGRERDSPLHF
TRBD2	NA	TRBV2	TRBJ2-7	TGTGCCAGCGAAGGCGGGAGAGATGCCGAGCAGTACTTC	CASEGGRDAEQYF
TRBD1	NA	TRBV5-1	TRBJ1-5	TGCGCCAGCAGCTTGGAGGGGGCTGATCAGCCCCAGCATTTT	CASSLEGADQPQHF
NA	NA	TRBV4-2	TRBJ2-7	TGTGCCAGCAGCCAAAATGGACTACGTTACGAGCAGTACTTC	CASSQNGLRYEQYF
TRBD2	NA	TRBV9	TRBJ2-7	TGTGCCAGCAGCGGAGACAGCGGGAGACACGAGCAGTACTTC	CASSGDSGRHEQYF
NA	NA	TRBV10-3	TRBJ2-7	TGTGCCATCAGTGAGTCAGGCCTAGCAGTCTACGAGCAGTACTTC	CAISESGLAVYEQYF
NA	NA	TRBV18	TRBJ2-2	TGTGCCAGCTCACTATTTCTGACCGGGGGCACCGGGGAGCTGTTTTTT	CASSLFLTGGTGELFF
NA	NA	TRBV6-5	TRBJ2-7	TGTGCCAGCAGTTACCGAATTGGACAGCACGAGCAGTACTTC	CASSYRIGQHEQYF
NA	NA	TRBV5-1	TRBJ1-4	TGCGCCAGCAGCTTGGCCTTGACACAGAATGAAAAACTGTTTTTT	CASSLALTQNEKLFF
TRBD1	NA	TRBV27	TRBJ1-1	TGTGCCAGCAGCCGGGACAGGGGGTCCTCTGAAGCTTTCTTT	CASSRDRGSSEAFF
TRBD1	NA	TRBV10-3	TRBJ1-1	TGTGCCATCAGCGAAGACAGGGGGCGCGGAACTGAAGCTTTCTTT	CAISEDRGRGTEAFF
NA	NA	TRBV6-6	TRBJ1-5	TGTGCCAGCAGTTTAGGTGGGTCCCACAATCAGCCCCAGCATTTT	CASSLGGSHNQPQHF
TRBD1	NA	TRBV19	TRBJ1-6	TGTGCCAGTAGTGATCAGACAGGGAATAATTCACCCCTCCACTTT	CASSDQTGNNSPLHF
NA	once	TRBV18	TRBJ1-1	TGTGCCAGCTCATTACCTGGGGGCAACACTGAAGCTTTCTTT	CASSLPGGNTEAFF
NA	few	TRBV5-1	TRBJ1-1	TGCGCCAGCAGCTTGGAAGTGAACACTGAAGCTTTCTTT	CASSLEVNTEAFF
NA	NA	TRBV5-1	TRBJ2-1	TGCGCCAGCAGAGGGCCAGGGGAGTCCTCCTACAATGAGCAGTTCTTC	CASRGPGESSYNEQFF
TRBD1	NA	TRBV5-1	TRBJ1-2	TGCGCCAGCAGCTCCGACAGGGGGCTGAATGGCTACACCTTC	CASSSDRGLNGYTF
NA	NA	TRBV11-2	TRBJ2-7	TGTGCCAGCAGCCAGCGGACATACGAGCAGTACTTC	CASSQRTYEQYF
NA	NA	TRBV6-6	TRBJ1-3	TGTGCCAGCAGTTACTCCGGGGCCCGAAACACCATATATTTT	CASSYSGARNTIYF
NA	NA	TRBV29-1	TRBJ2-1	TGCAGCGTTATTAACCCCCAGCAGGGGAAGTTCTTC	CSVINPQQGKFF
NA	NA	TRBV7-9	TRBJ2-6	TGTGCCAGCGGATCGGTACAGTCCTTCTCTGGGGCCAACGTCCTGACTTTC	CASGSVQSFSGANVLTF
NA	once	TRBV7-9	TRBJ1-2	TGTGCCAGCAGCTTAGCAGGGCCCGACGGCTACACCTTC	CASSLAGPDGYTF
NA	NA	TRBV6-1	TRBJ1-5	TGTGCCAGCAGTGAAGTGTTTGGGGGTAATCAGCCCCAGCATTTT	CASSEVFGGNQPQHF
TRBD1	NA	TRBV4-1	TRBJ2-7	TGCGCCAGCAGCCAACCGGGACAGAACTCCTACGAGCAGTACTTC	CASSQPGQNSYEQYF